The 2 T cell receptor beta chains below come from one sample, sequenced in a study of blood T cell repertoires in COVID-19. Sequencing used immunoSEQ multiplex PCR; TCRdb keeps in-frame clones, though not all of them. Of 120,000 or so clones listed, more than 60% were seen once; the top ten hold 5.5% to 7%. Sequencing used peripheral blood. The receptors here all came from a man aged 65 to 85 with acute or convalescent COVID-19.

The chain employs TRBV6-5 and TRBJ1-2; D gene uncertain. Germline CDR1 reads MNHEY; CDR2 reads SVGAGI. The CDR3 contains 14 residues. Between the trimmed V and J ends, which lost 6 bases and 4 bases, there was a span of 15 bases. The CDR3 protein is CASSGRGLGYGYTF. The CDR3 region has the DNA TGTGCCAGCAGCGGTCGGGGATTGGGCTATGGCTACACCTTC.

The chain carries TRBV15 and TRBJ2-3; 12 positions match TRBD2. With 0 bases clipped from V and 4 bases from J, the junction kept 2 bases outside the gene matches. The germline V gene encodes CDR1 LNHNV and CDR2 YYDKDF (reference sequence). This CDR3 has 16 amino acids. CDR3 coding DNA: TGTGCCACCAGCAGAGATAGACTAGCGGGAGCAGATACGCAGTATTTT. Translated: CATSRDRLAGADTQYF.